This TCR beta chain was found in a study of regulatory T cells in long-lasting Graves disease. Time point specified: newly diagnosed GD, antithyroid drugs for less than 3 months. PBMC RNA served as the TCR library source. Germline assignment: CDR1 SGDLS and CDR2 YYNGEE. V shed 4 bases and J 0 bases; nucleotides not matched to a gene: 6. This CDR3 spans 16 amino acids. Researchers made TCR beta libraries by using iRepertoire HTBI primers and running Arm-PCR on CDR3 regions. Each CDR3 protein gets one entry after TCRdb re-called the multiplex PCR reads with MiXCR. The profile shows about 300,000 distinct CDR3 sequences, over 15% of them singletons. The table lists this clonotype with many counts.

The chain employs TRBV9 and TRBJ2-3; TRBD2 matches at 9 bases. Sequenced material: peripheral blood mononuclear cells (PBMCs), taken at new diagnosis, from a patient treated with antithyroid drugs. The receptor's source is a female donor with Graves disease. The CDR3 loop reads CASSKTAGGSTDTQYF. The CDR3 DNA reads as TGTGCCAGCAGCAAAACAGCGGGAGGAAGCACAGATACGCAGTATTTT.